The sequence of this T cell receptor (beta chain) was determined in a study of T-cell reconstitution after alpha-beta-depleted transplantation in children. The CDR3 has 13 amino acids. V was pared by 5 bases and J by 13 bases, with 15 bases between. The germline CDR1 and CDR2 sequences are SEHNR and FQNEAQ (reference sequence). A library of TCRbeta sequences, prepared with unique molecular identifiers, was generated. Using its own MiXCR run on the PCR reads, TCRdb lists one record per CDR3 protein. The sample shows hundreds of thousands of distinct CDR3 sequences, around 13% of them seen only once. The clonotype was recovered from a girl aged 2 to 10 with congenital amegakaryocytic thrombocytopenia, due to receive a stem cell transplant. This chain uses TRBV7-9 with TRBJ2-6, with a possible D match to TRBD1 (5 bases). The specimen comprised PBMCs, sampled before TCRalphabeta/CD19-depleted stem cell transplant. The CDR3: CASSPTDILVLTF. The CDR3 DNA follows: TGTGCCAGCAGCCCCACGGACATTTTAGTCCTGACTTTC.